These T cell receptor beta chains were read from a single sample in a study of T cells in Graves' hyperthyroidism and ophthalmopathy. TCRdb passed the multiplex PCR reads through MiXCR, listing each CDR3 protein once. The data contain 500,000 to 600,000 distinct CDR3 sequences, roughly 46% of them seen just once; the ten biggest clones take up about 8.3%. The source material was peripheral blood or thyroid tissue (not recorded which). These receptors were obtained from a woman aged 18 to 35 with Graves' hyperthyroidism. Each CDR3 is given with its conserved first and last residue. Fields, in order: CDR3 protein, V gene.

CASSQTLGGAGNQPQHF	TRBV6-6
CAITPDRMSANTGELFF	TRBV10-3
CASSPSGVNYGCTF	TRBV18
CSATSGRAGELFF	TRBV20-1
CASSTRTGRPYEQYF	TRBV7-8
CSASAIDRGQSGTSGVQETQYF	TRBV20-1
CASSLPPDRPNTGELFF	TRBV7-2
CATSRFHWERSYEQYF	TRBV15
CSATRLAGGDHQPQHF	TRBV20-1
CASRNQGQHYGYTF	TRBV2
CASRTSGHSYEQYF	TRBV19
CASSPRGAGSEQYF	TRBV12-3/TRBV12-4
CASSLRGAAGNTIYF	TRBV5-1
CASSMAPRNTEAFF	TRBV19
CASSDDRRGTQYF	TRBV2
CASKLDRGFSGNTIYF	TRBV10-2
CASTSRRDNTGELFF	TRBV28
CATSAKGVSDTEAFF	TRBV24-1
CSVGAAWEYGYTF	TRBV29-1
CASKVSYTEAFF	TRBV2
CASSLLDRVQHQPQHF	TRBV7-2
CASSEGLHEKLFF	TRBV2
CASSEGHFGRRNYGYTF	TRBV10-3
CATSDGDHSRNEQFF	TRBV24-1
CASSLFPNNEQFF	TRBV7-3
CSASSFGSSYEQYF	TRBV20-1
CSAREGLAGGHSYEQYF	TRBV20-1
CSARISYNEQFF	TRBV20-1
CSVHLGLADSYEQYF	TRBV29-1
CSASQRTSGSYEQYF	TRBV20-1
CATSRDRPGNTEAFF	TRBV15
CATSSDRRGQETQYF	TRBV15
CASSTGLAEYNEQFF	TRBV5-1
CASSQKEGGYTF	TRBV18
CSVVRSAKVDEQYF	TRBV29-1
CASSLSSQGVTEAFF	TRBV12-3/TRBV12-4
CASRRGTGGSYEQYF	TRBV6-5
CASSPTGNHYGYTF	TRBV4-2
CASSLGRRQPQHF	TRBV12-3/TRBV12-4
CSSGQGGGAFF	TRBV29-1
CASSPREGNTIYF	TRBV6-6
CASSPGDPGELFF	TRBV7-7
CATSDPGTGPDTQYF	TRBV24-1
CASSLVGGTQPQHF	TRBV5-5
CASSPRGTGSDKETQYF	TRBV7-9
CASSRQGTSGNQPQHF	TRBV7-2
CASSAQGETTEAFF	TRBV19
CASSQVGPDYGYTF	TRBV7-2
CASSPAGQANEKLFF	TRBV18
CSANRRGDYGYTF	TRBV29-1